Following are 29 T cell receptor beta chains from one sample sequenced in a study of T-cell memory formation after mild COVID-19. TCRdb itself ran the 5' RACE reads through MiXCR, one entry per CDR3 protein. Of about 620,000 distinct CDR3 sequences in the sample, under 20% were seen once. The sample was PBMCs or a T cell subset sorted from them (not recorded which). These receptors were obtained from an adult woman who had mild COVID-19 (a few samples of this study predate the infection). Cell type and time point are not known.

This clonotype has just a few counts. The V and J genes are TRBV7-2 and TRBJ2-1, with 12 bases aligning to TRBD2. Germline CDR1 is SGHTA and CDR2 is FQGNSA. Losses at the gene ends were 5 bases for V and 2 bases for J; bases not matched to a gene: 10. The CDR3 loop spans 18 amino acids. The DNA for the CDR3 is TGTGCCAGCAGCCCCGTTGCTAGCGGGGGGGGTCCCTACAATGAGCAGTTCTTC. Its translation is CASSPVASGGGPYNEQFF.

This chain uses TRBV30 with TRBJ2-1, with D perhaps TRBD1 or TRBD2 (5 bases each). Germline CDR1 reads GTSNPN; CDR2 reads SVGIG (reference sequence). The CDR3 spans 13 residues. Trimming removed 7 bases from V and 9 bases from J, with 19 bases in between. The CDR3 reads CALPGTPGGEQFF. In nucleotides, the CDR3 is TGTGCCTTACCTGGGACCCCCGGAGGTGAGCAGTTCTTC. Together with reference TRBV30 and TRBJ2-1, the CDR3 gives the full variable domain: SQTIHQWPATLVQPVGSPLSLECTVEGTSNPNLYWYRQAAGRGLQLLFYSVGIGQISSEVPQNLSASRPQDRQFILSSKKLLLSDSGFYLCALPGTPGGEQFFGPGTRLTVL.

The chain couples TRBV7-9 to TRBJ1-2; 7 bases match TRBD1. The CDR3 consists of 15 residues. V shed 5 bases, J shed 2 bases, and the junction held 8 bases outside the gene matches. Germline assignment: CDR1 SEHNR and CDR2 FQNEAQ (reference sequence). The CDR3 sequence is CASSQTSGQNYGYTF. CDR3 coding DNA: TGTGCCAGCAGCCAAACGTCGGGACAGAACTATGGCTACACCTTC.

The table lists this clonotype with a count of one. The chain joins TRBV7-6 to TRBJ2-2; no reliable D call. V shed 0 bases and J shed 8 bases, with 7 bases lying between them. The CDR3 has 13 amino acids. In germline, CDR1 is SGHVS, CDR2 FNYEAQ. The CDR3 loop is CASSLAFQGELFF. The DNA of the CDR3 is TGTGCCAGCAGCTTAGCGTTCCAGGGGGAGCTGTTTTTT.

This clonotype has more than one count but fewer than ten. The V gene is TRBV6-1, the J gene TRBJ2-7; TRBD1 matches 10 bases. V lost 7 bases and J lost 5; bases outside the gene matches: 14. CDR1 and CDR2 from the germline V gene are MNHNS and SASEGT. CDR3 length equals 16 residues. The CDR3 DNA reads TGTGCCAGCAAATTACCCGCGGGGACAGGGGCAAACGAGCAGTACTTC. Its translation: CASKLPAGTGANEQYF.

Only a few counts were recorded for this clonotype. The chain combines TRBV7-2 with TRBJ2-7; TRBD2 is a possible D gene (6 bases). The CDR3 runs to 14 residues. Germline V gene sequence: CDR1 SGHTA, CDR2 FQGNSA. Trimming stripped 4 bases from V and 2 bases from J, with 12 bases between. The CDR3 DNA follows: TGTGCCAGCAGCTCTCGACCGGGAGCCTACGAGCAGTACTTC. Translated, it gives CASSSRPGAYEQYF.

This clonotype was seen a handful of times. For the CDR3, the DNA is TGTGCCAGCAGTTCGTACTCTGGAAACACCATATATTTT. Translation: CASSSYSGNTIYF. V is TRBV12-3 or TRBV12-4 and J is TRBJ1-3; unclear D gene. The CDR3 has 13 residues. The V end was cut by 4 bases, the J end by 0 bases, with 4 bases between.

The chain has TRBV9 and TRBJ2-3, with TRBD2 identical over 12 bases. V was clipped by 0 bases and J by 1 base; unmatched bases: 6. The CDR3 has 18 residues. Germline V gene data show CDR1 as SGDLS and CDR2 as YYNGEE. The CDR3 reads CASSVVSSGGARTDTQYF. Here the CDR3 DNA reads TGTGCCAGCAGCGTAGTATCTAGCGGGGGGGCCCGCACAGATACGCAGTATTTT.

The V and J genes are TRBV6-5 and TRBJ2-5, with 7 bases identical to TRBD1. Looked up from germline, CDR1 is MNHEY and CDR2 is SVGAGI. This CDR3 is built from 15 residues. Trimming cost V 6 bases and J 0 bases; bases outside gene matches: 7. The CDR3 loop reads CASRLWDSHQETQYF. The CDR3 nucleotides read TGTGCCAGCAGACTCTGGGACAGTCACCAAGAGACCCAGTACTTC.

The chain couples TRBV29-1 to TRBJ2-5; 9 nucleotides align to TRBD2. Germline CDR1 reads SQVTM; CDR2 reads ANQGSEA. CDR3 length: 15 residues. J was trimmed by 4 bases and V by 4 bases; bases with no gene match: 10. The CDR3 sequence is CSVGEAGGPRETQYF. The CDR3 nucleotides read TGCAGCGTTGGGGAGGCGGGAGGGCCTCGAGAGACCCAGTACTTC. The variable domain in full, with the rest retrieved from reference TRBV29-1 and TRBJ2-5, is SAVISQKPSRDICQRGTSLTIQCQVDSQVTMMFWYRQQPGQSLTLIATANQGSEATYESGFVIDKFPISRPNLTFSTLTVSNMSPEDSSIYLCSVGEAGGPRETQYFGPGTRLLVL.

This clonotype appeared a few times. The V gene is TRBV5-1, the J gene TRBJ2-5; tentative D call: TRBD1 (6 bases). V gave up 5 bases and J gave up 1 base, with 15 bases separating them. Germline CDR1 is SGHRS and CDR2 is YFSETQ. The CDR3 extends over 15 amino acids. CDR3 DNA sequence: TGCGCCAGCAGAGGTTTGGGGACAACCCAAGAGACCCAGTACTTC. It codes for CASRGLGTTQETQYF.

The chain is built from TRBV19 and TRBJ1-1, with a weak D call TRBD1 (5 bases). The CDR3 extends over 15 amino acids. V was cut by 6 bases and J by 2 bases, with 16 bases left in between. Per the germline V gene, CDR1 is LNHDA and CDR2 is SQIVND (reference sequence). CDR3 in DNA: TGTGCCAGTAGCCACGCCCGACAGTATAACACTGAAGCTTTCTTT. Translating it yields CASSHARQYNTEAFF.

The rearrangement uses TRBV3-1 and TRBJ2-2; D remains unclear. Germline lookup yields CDR1 LGHDT and CDR2 YNNKEL (reference sequence). The CDR3 is made up of 13 amino acids. V was pared by 4 bases and J by 5 bases, with 8 bases between. CDR3 coding DNA: TGTGCCAGCAGCCCCCTCTGGACCGGGGAGCTGTTTTTT. This encodes CASSPLWTGELFF.

This clonotype was picked up a small number of times. This chain joins TRBV7-2 and TRBJ1-6, with 7 bases identical to TRBD1. The CDR3 loop spans 15 amino acids. CDR1 and CDR2 from the germline V gene are SGHTA and FQGNSA. Trimming took 4 bases from V and 9 from J; bases not matched to a gene: 9. DNA of the CDR3: TGTGCCAGCAGCTCTGGAGACAGGGAAGTTTCACCCCTCCACTTT. It codes for CASSSGDREVSPLHF.

The sample holds a few counts of this clonotype. This chain uses TRBV21-1 with TRBJ2-1; the table's D call, TRBD2, was not checked against the DNA. TRBV21-1 is described as a pseudogene. This CDR3 is built from 17 residues. The DNA for the CDR3 is TGTGCCAGCAGCAAAGGGCCCTTAGCGGGAGTGAGCAATGAGCAGTTCTTC. This gives the protein CASSKGPLAGVSNEQFF.

The CDR3: CASSEPLTSGKAVYNEQFF. The CDR3 nucleotides read TGTGCCAGCAGTGAACCCTTGACTAGCGGGAAAGCCGTCTACAATGAGCAGTTCTTC. The V gene is TRBV2, the J gene TRBJ2-1; 11 nucleotides match TRBD2. Per germline, CDR1 SNHLY and CDR2 FYNNEI. The J segment lost 3 bases and the V segment lost 2 bases, leaving 12 bases of the junction unmatched. The CDR3 is 19 residues long.

This CDR3 is CAWSRLNTEAFF. CDR3 nucleotide sequence: TGTGCCTGGAGCAGGCTGAACACTGAAGCTTTCTTT. V is TRBV30 and J is TRBJ1-1; D remains unclear. The ends were cut back, 3 bases at V and 0 bases at J, with 5 bases in the middle. The length of the CDR3 is 12 residues. CDR1 and CDR2 (germline): GTSNPN, SVGIG (reference sequence).

The chain combines TRBV7-9 with TRBJ2-5; maybe TRBD1 (5 bases). Germline values: CDR1 SEHNR, CDR2 FQNEAQ (reference sequence). The CDR3 is made up of 13 amino acids. V gave up 6 bases and J gave up 2 bases, with 10 bases separating them. CDR3 coding DNA: TGTGCCAGCAGGCAGGGCGGACAAGAGACCCAGTACTTC. It codes for CASRQGGQETQYF.

This chain connects TRBV6-5 to TRBJ1-4, with D possibly being TRBD1 (5 bases). Germline CDR1 and CDR2: MNHEY and SVGAGI. The CDR3 loop spans 17 amino acids. Trimming stripped 0 bases from V and 7 bases from J, with 18 bases between. DNA for the CDR3: TGTGCCAGCAGTTACTCGCACGGGACCCCGGGGAGTGAAAAACTGTTTTTT. Translating it yields CASSYSHGTPGSEKLFF.

The chain joins TRBV6-2 or TRBV6-3 to TRBJ2-3, with 10 bases lining up with TRBD1. The CDR3 has 16 amino acids. V trimming: 6 bases; J trimming: 2 bases; junction bases outside the gene matches: 8. Germline assignment: CDR1 MNHEY and CDR2 SVGEGT. CDR3 DNA sequence: TGTGCCAGCAGGCACCGGGACAGGGGAACCACAGATACGCAGTATTTT. It encodes CASRHRDRGTTDTQYF.

This clonotype was seen a single time. The rearrangement uses TRBV7-8 and TRBJ1-1; TRBD1 might be the D (5 bases). Trimming took off 7 bases at V and 5 bases at J, with 29 bases between the two ends. This CDR3 contains 18 residues. CDR1 and CDR2 from the germline V gene are SGHVS and FQNEAQ. The CDR3: CASTNEARVTVSRTEAFF. CDR3 coding DNA: TGTGCCAGCACCAACGAGGCTAGAGTGACAGTCTCGAGGACTGAAGCTTTCTTT.

This clonotype has only a few counts. The rearrangement links TRBV4-1 to TRBJ1-4, with D maybe TRBD1 (5 bases). Germline CDR1 MGHRA, CDR2 YSYEKL. The CDR3 is made up of 12 amino acids. V was clipped by 4 bases and J by 15 bases, with 15 bases between them. This CDR3 reads CASSRWDGPVFF. CDR3 DNA: TGCGCCAGCAGCCGCTGGGACGGTCCTGTGTTTTTT.

This clonotype was seen more than once but under ten times. The chain joins TRBV24-1 to TRBJ2-3; a weak D match, TRBD2 (6 bases). This CDR3 has 16 amino acids. Germline V gives CDR1 KGHDR, CDR2 SFDVKD. V lost 3 bases, J lost 4 bases, and 16 bases lay in between. CDR3 bases: TGTGCCACCAGTGATGCCGGGACTGGCAGAGCAGATACGCAGTATTTT. Amino acids: CATSDAGTGRADTQYF.

This clonotype showed up many times. The J gene is TRBJ2-7, the V gene TRBV7-2, with TRBD2 matching 9 bases. Per germline, CDR1 SGHTA and CDR2 FQGNSA. J was trimmed by 0 bases and V by 5 bases; bases with no gene match: 5. This CDR3 region has 15 residues. CDR3 coding DNA: TGTGCCAGCAGCGTCAGCGGGGGGACCTCCTACGAGCAGTACTTC. This translates into CASSVSGGTSYEQYF.

The rearrangement uses TRBV20-1 and TRBJ2-1, with D perhaps matching TRBD2 (5 bases). CDR1 is DFQATT and CDR2 is SNEGSKA in the germline V gene (reference sequence). This CDR3 has 11 amino acids. The V end was cut by 2 bases, the J end by 9 bases, with 8 bases between. This CDR3 reads CSARKGGEQFF. CDR3 coding DNA: TGCAGTGCTAGAAAAGGAGGTGAGCAGTTCTTC.

The sample holds many counts of this clonotype. This chain connects TRBV4-3 to TRBJ1-1; D remains ambiguous. Germline loops: CDR1 LGHNA, CDR2 YSLEER. Trimming cost V 4 bases and J 0 bases, with 18 bases left between them. The CDR3 loop spans 17 amino acids. The CDR3 DNA sequence: TGCGCCAGCAGCCGACAAGGGTGGAAGTTCATGAACACTGAAGCTTTCTTT. This gives the protein CASSRQGWKFMNTEAFF.

This clonotype was seen a few times. The chain has TRBV29-1 and TRBJ2-5; 16 nucleotides align to TRBD2. The CDR3 extends over 19 amino acids. Per germline, CDR1 SQVTM and CDR2 ANQGSEA. The V gene end was trimmed by 6 bases and the J gene end by 1 base; junction bases not matched to a gene: 14. The CDR3 nucleotides are TGCAGCGTCCCCGGGCGGGGACTAGCGGGAGGGCAACCCCAAGAGACCCAGTACTTC. Its protein product is CSVPGRGLAGGQPQETQYF.

The chain is built from TRBV20-1 and TRBJ2-3; TRBD2 agrees at 11 bases. CDR1 is DFQATT and CDR2 is SNEGSKA in the germline V gene (reference sequence). J gave up 4 bases and V 6 bases, and 9 bases lay outside the gene matches. The CDR3 totals 15 residues. The CDR3 here is CSAKRSSGGSDTQYF. CDR3 nucleotide sequence: TGCAGTGCAAAACGCTCTAGCGGGGGGTCAGATACGCAGTATTTT.

This clonotype showed up just a few times. The CDR3 DNA reads TGTGCCAGCAGACCCGGGACAGAGAACACTGAAGCTTTCTTT. It encodes CASRPGTENTEAFF. This chain connects TRBV12-3 or TRBV12-4 to TRBJ1-1; the match to TRBD1 covers 7 bases. V gave up 6 bases and J gave up 1 base; unmatched junction bases: 5. The CDR3 has 14 residues.